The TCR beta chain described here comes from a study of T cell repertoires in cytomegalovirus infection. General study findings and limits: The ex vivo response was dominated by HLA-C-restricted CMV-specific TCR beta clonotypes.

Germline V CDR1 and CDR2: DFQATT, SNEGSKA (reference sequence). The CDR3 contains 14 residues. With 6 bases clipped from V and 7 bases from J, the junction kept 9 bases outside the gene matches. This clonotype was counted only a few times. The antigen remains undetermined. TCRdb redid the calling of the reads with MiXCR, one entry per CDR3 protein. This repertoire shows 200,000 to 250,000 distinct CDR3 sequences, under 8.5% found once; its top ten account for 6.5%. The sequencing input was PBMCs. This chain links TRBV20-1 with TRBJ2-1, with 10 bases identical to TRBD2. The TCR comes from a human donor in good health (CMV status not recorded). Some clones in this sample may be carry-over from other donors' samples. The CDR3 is CSATKRGGSNEQFF. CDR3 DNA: TGCAGTGCCACAAAGCGGGGGGGCTCAAATGAGCAGTTCTTC.